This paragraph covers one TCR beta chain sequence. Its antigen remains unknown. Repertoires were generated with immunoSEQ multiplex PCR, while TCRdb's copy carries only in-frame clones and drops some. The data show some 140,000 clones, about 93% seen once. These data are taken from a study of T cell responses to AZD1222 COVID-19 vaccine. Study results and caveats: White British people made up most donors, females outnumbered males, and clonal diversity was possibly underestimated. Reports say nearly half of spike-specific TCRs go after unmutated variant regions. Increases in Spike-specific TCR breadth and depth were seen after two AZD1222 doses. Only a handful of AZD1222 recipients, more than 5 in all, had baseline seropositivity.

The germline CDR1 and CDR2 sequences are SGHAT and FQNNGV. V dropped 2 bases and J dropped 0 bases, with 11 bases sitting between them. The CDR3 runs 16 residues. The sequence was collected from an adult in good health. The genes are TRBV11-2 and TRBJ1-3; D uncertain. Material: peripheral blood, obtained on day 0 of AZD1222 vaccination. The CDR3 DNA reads TGTGCCAGCAGCTTATGGGAAAAAGACTCTGGAAACACCATATATTTT. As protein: CASSLWEKDSGNTIYF.